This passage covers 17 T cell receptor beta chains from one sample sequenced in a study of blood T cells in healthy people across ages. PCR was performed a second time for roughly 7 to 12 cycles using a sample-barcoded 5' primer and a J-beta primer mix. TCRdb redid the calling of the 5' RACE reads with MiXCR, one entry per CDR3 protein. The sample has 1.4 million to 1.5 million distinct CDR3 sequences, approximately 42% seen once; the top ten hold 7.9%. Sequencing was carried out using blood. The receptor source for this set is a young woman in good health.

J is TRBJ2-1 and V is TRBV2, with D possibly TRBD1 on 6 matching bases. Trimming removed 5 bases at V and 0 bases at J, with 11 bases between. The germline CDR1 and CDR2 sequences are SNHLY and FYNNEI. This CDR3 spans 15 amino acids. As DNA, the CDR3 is TGTGCCAGCAGTATAAGGACAGCCTCCTACAATGAGCAGTTCTTC. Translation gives CASSIRTASYNEQFF.

CDR3 DNA: TGTGCCAGCAGTTACGGTTGGGGCTACACCTTC. Residues: CASSYGWGYTF. The chain joins TRBV6-5 to TRBJ1-2, with D hard to call. The ends were cut back, 2 bases at V and 8 bases at J, with 6 bases in the middle. The germline V gene has CDR1 MNHEY and CDR2 SVGAGI. The CDR3 covers 11 residues.

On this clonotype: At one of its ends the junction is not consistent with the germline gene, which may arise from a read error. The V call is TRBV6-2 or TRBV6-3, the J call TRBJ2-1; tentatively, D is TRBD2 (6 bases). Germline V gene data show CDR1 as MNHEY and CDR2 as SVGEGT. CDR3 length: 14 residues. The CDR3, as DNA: TGTGCCAGTTACGGGGAGGCCGGCTACAATGAGCAGATCTTC. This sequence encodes CASYGEAGYNEQIF.

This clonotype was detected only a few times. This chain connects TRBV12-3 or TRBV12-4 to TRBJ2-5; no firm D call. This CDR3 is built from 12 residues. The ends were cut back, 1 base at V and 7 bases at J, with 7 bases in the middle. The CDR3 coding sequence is TGTGCCAGCAGTTTAGGTGCGAGGACCCAGTACTTC. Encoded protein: CASSLGARTQYF.

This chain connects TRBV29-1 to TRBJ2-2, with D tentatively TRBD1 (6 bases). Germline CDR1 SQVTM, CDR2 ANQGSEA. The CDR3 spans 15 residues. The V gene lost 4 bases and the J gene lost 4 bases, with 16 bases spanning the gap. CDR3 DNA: TGCAGCGTTGTTTCTGGGGGCGCGGGCACCGGGGAGCTGTTTTTT. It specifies CSVVSGGAGTGELFF.

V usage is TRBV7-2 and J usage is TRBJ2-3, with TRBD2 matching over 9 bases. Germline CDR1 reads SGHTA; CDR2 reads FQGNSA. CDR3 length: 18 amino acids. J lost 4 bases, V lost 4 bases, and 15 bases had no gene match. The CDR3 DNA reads TGTGCCAGCAGCTCTGGGGGCCGCGGCGGGAGGGCCGCAGATACGCAGTATTTT. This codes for CASSSGGRGGRAADTQYF.

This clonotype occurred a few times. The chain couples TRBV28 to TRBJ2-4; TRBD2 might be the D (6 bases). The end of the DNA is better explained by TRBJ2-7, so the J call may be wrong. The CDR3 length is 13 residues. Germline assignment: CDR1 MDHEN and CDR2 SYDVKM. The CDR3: CASSLFRGTEQYF. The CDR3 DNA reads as TGTGCCAGCAGTTTATTCCGGGGGACCGAGCAGTACTTC.

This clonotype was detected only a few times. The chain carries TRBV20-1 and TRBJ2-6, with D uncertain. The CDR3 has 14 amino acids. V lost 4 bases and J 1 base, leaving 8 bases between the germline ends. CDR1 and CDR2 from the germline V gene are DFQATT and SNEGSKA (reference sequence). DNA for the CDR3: TGCAGTGCTATAAGGGTATCTGGGGCCAACGTCCTGACTTTC. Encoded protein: CSAIRVSGANVLTF.

CDR3 sequence (DNA): TGTGCCAGCAGGGCGGACAGGTGGAGCACTGAAGCTTTCTTT. Protein: CASRADRWSTEAFF. V gene TRBV6-5 combines with J gene TRBJ1-1, with 7 bases lining up with TRBD1. Looked up from germline, CDR1 is MNHEY and CDR2 is SVGAGI. V lost 6 bases to trimming and J lost 4 bases; unmatched junction nucleotides: 8. This CDR3 is built from 14 residues.

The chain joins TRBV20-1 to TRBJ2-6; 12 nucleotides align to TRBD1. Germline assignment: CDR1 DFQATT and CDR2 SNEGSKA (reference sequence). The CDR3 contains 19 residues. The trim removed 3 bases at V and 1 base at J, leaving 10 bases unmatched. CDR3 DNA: TGCAGTGCTAGGTCTGGGACAGGGGGCGGAACTTCTGGGGCCAACGTCCTGACTTTC. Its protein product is CSARSGTGGGTSGANVLTF.

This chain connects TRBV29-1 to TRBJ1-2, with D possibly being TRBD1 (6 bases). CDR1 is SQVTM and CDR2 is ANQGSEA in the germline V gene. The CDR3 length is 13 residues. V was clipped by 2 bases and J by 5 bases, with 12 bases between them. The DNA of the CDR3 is TGCAGCGTTGAAACACCAGGGGTTTATGGCTACACCTTC. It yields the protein CSVETPGVYGYTF.

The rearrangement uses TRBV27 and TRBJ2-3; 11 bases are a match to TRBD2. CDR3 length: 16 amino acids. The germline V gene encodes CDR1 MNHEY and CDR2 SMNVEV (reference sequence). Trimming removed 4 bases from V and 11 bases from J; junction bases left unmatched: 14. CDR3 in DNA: TGTGCCAGCAGTTCCCGACTAGCGGGGAGCACAGGTATGCAGTATTTT. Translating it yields CASSSRLAGSTGMQYF.

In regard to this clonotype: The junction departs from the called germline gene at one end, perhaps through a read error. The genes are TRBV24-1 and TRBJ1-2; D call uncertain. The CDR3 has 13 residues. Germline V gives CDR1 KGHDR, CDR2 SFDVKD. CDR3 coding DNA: TGTACCACCAGGAGTAGAGCTAACTATGGCTACACCTTC. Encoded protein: CTTRSRANYGYTF.

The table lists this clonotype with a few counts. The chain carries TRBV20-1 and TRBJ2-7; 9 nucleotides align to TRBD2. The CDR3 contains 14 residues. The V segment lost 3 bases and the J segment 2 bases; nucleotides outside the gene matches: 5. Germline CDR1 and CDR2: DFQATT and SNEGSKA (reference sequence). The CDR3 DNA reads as TGCAGTGCTAGCACTAGCGGGTCTACCTACGAGCAGTACTTC. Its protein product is CSASTSGSTYEQYF.

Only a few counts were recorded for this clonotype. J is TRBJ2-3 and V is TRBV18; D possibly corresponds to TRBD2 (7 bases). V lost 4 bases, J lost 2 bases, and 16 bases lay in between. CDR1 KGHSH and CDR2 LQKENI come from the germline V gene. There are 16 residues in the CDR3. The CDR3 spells CASSRDRAGATDTQYF. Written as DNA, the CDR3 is TGTGCCAGCTCACGAGACCGCGCGGGGGCCACAGATACGCAGTATTTT. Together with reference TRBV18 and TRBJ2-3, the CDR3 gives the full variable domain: NAGVMQNPRHLVRRRGQEARLRCSPMKGHSHVYWYRQLPEEGLKFMVYLQKENIIDESGMPKERFSAEFPKEGPSILRIQQVVRGDSAAYFCASSRDRAGATDTQYFGPGTRLTVL.

This chain's CDR3 is CASSSQGWETQYF. DNA of the CDR3: TGTGCCAGCAGCTCACAGGGTTGGGAGACCCAGTACTTC. V gene TRBV7-9 combines with J gene TRBJ2-5, with TRBD1 as a possible D gene (6 bases). The CDR3 extends over 13 amino acids. V gave up 4 bases and J gave up 5 bases, with 11 bases separating them. Germline V lookup: CDR1 SEHNR, CDR2 FQNEAQ (reference sequence).

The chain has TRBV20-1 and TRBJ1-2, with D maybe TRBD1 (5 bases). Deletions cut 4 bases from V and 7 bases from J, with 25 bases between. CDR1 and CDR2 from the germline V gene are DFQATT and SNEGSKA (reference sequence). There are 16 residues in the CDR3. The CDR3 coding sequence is TGCAGTGCTACTATAAGGGGCAGGAACCCGGGGCGTGGCTACACCTTC. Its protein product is CSATIRGRNPGRGYTF.